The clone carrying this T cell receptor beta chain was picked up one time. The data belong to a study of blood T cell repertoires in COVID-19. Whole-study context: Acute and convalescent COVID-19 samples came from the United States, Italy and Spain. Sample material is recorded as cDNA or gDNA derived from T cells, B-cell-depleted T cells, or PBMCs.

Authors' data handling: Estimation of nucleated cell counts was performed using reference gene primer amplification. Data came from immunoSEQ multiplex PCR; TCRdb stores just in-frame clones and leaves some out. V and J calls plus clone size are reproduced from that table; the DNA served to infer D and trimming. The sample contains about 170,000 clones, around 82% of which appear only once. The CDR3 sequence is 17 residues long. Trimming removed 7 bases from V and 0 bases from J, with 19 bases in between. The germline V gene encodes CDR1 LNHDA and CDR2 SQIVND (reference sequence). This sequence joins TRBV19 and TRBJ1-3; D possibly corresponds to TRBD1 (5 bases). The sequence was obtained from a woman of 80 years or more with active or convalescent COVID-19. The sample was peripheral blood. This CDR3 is CASTVGGAPNSGNTIYF. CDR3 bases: TGTGCCAGTACCGTGGGAGGGGCACCGAACTCTGGAAACACCATATATTTT.